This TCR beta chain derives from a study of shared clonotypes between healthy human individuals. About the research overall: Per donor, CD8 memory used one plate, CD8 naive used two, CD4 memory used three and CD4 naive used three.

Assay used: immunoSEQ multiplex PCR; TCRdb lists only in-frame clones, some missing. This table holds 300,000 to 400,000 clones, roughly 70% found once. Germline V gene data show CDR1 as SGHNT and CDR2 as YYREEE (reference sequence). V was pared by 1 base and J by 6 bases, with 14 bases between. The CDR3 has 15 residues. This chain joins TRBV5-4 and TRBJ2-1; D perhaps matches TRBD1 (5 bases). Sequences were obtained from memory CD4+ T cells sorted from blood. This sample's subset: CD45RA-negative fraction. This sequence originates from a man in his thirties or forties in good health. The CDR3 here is CASSLLAKGINEQFF. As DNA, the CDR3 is TGTGCCAGCAGCTTGTTAGCCAAGGGGATCAATGAGCAGTTCTTC.